Described below is a single T cell receptor beta chain sequence and its context. The antigen remains unidentified. This sample was included in a study of T cell responses to AZD1222 COVID-19 vaccine. Overall study findings and caveats: Clonal diversity may have been underestimated in mostly white British donors. Only a handful of AZD1222 recipients, several in all, had baseline seropositivity.

Clones were sequenced by immunoSEQ multiplex PCR, and TCRdb holds only the in-frame ones, with some missing. Of about 120,000 clones listed, 85% to 95% are singletons. The ends were cut back, 6 bases at V and 8 bases at J, with 20 bases in the middle. This CDR3 contains 15 residues. CDR1 and CDR2 (germline): MDHEN, SYDVKM. The sequence came from an adult in good health. V and J are TRBV28 and TRBJ2-1; TRBD2 might be the D (6 bases). The sequenced sample was peripheral blood, obtained on day 0 of AZD1222 vaccination. The CDR3 loop reads CASSGRLEVLYEQFF. The CDR3 DNA is TGTGCCAGCAGCGGGAGACTAGAGGTCTTATATGAGCAGTTCTTC.